These 13 T cell receptor beta chains were sequenced from one sample in a study of shared clonotypes between healthy human individuals. Terminally differentiated effector memory CD45RA+ cells were excluded from the naive CD8 cells, which were CD45RO-negative and positively selected for CCR7. Produced via immunoSEQ multiplex PCR; TCRdb's table is partial and in-frame only. The sample yields approximately 1.9 million clones, about 94% seen once. Sequences were obtained from naive CD8+ T cells from PBMCs. All receptors come from a man between 18 and 35 years old in good health. Some clones in this sample may be carry-over from other donors' samples.

The V gene is TRBV7-8, the J gene TRBJ2-7; 10 positions match TRBD1. V lost 5 bases, J lost 0 bases, and 7 bases stayed unmatched. Germline CDR1 is SGHVS and CDR2 is FQNEAQ. The CDR3 runs to 16 residues. The CDR3 DNA is TGTGCCAGCAGCCCGAGACAGGGGGCGAGCTCCTACGAGCAGTACTTC. Translation: CASSPRQGASSYEQYF.

The chain links TRBV11-3 to TRBJ2-7, with TRBD2 matching over 9 bases. The CDR3 loop spans 15 amino acids. With 4 bases clipped from V and 2 bases from J, the junction kept 6 bases outside the gene matches. In germline, CDR1 is SGHNT, CDR2 YENEEA. CDR3 nucleotides: TGTGCCAGCAGCTGGGGTGCGGGAGGGGCCTACGAGCAGTACTTC. This encodes CASSWGAGGAYEQYF.

The rearrangement joins TRBV29-1 to TRBJ1-3; no reliable D call. CDR1 is SQVTM and CDR2 is ANQGSEA in the germline V gene. The length of the CDR3 is 12 residues. Trimming cost V 6 bases and J 0 bases, with 6 bases left between them. CDR3 nucleotides: TGCAGCGTCGCCTTCTCTGGAAACACCATATATTTT. This codes for CSVAFSGNTIYF.

V gene TRBV9 combines with J gene TRBJ1-4; no firm D call. The CDR3 is 13 residues long. Germline lookup yields CDR1 SGDLS and CDR2 YYNGEE. V gave up 4 bases and J gave up 11 bases, with 15 bases separating them. CDR3 amino acids: CASSPPEGGKLFF. Here the CDR3 DNA reads TGTGCCAGCAGCCCCCCAGAAGGTGGCAAACTGTTTTTT.

The chain uses TRBV21-1 and TRBJ2-3; the table calls TRBD2, which could not be checked here. TRBV21-1 is reported as a pseudogene. This CDR3 is built from 17 residues. The CDR3 DNA reads as TGTGCCAGCAGCAAAGAATCTGGAGTGGTGGATGCAGATACGCAGTATTTT. Encoded protein: CASSKESGVVDADTQYF.

The CDR3 DNA reads as TGTGCCAGCAGTTTACTTTTAGCGGGACCTCTTGGCTACACCTTC. As protein: CASSLLLAGPLGYTF. The V and J genes are TRBV28 and TRBJ1-2; D might be TRBD1 (5 bases). CDR1 MDHEN and CDR2 SYDVKM come from the germline V gene. V gave up 2 bases and J gave up 7 bases, with 17 bases separating them. The CDR3 length is 15 residues.

The V and J genes are TRBV29-1 and TRBJ2-7; 9 nucleotides match TRBD2. V trimming: 6 bases; J trimming: 5 bases; junction bases outside the gene matches: 11. The CDR3 is 14 residues long. Germline CDR1 SQVTM, CDR2 ANQGSEA. CDR3 sequence: CSVELAGALDEQYF. In DNA, the CDR3 is TGCAGCGTGGAATTAGCGGGAGCCCTTGACGAGCAGTACTTC.

Comment on this clone: The identical CDR3 is also encoded by other nucleotide sequences in the sample. The chain uses TRBV27 and TRBJ2-7; D remains ambiguous. Per the germline V gene, CDR1 is MNHEY and CDR2 is SMNVEV (reference sequence). Trimming removed 0 bases from V and 2 bases from J, with 8 bases in between. The CDR3 totals 14 residues. The CDR3 nucleotides read TGTGCCAGCAGTTTATCACGCCGCCCCTACGAGCAGTACTTC. Translated, it gives CASSLSRRPYEQYF.

In this sample, this clone turned up a few times. This specimen includes other DNA sequences encoding the same CDR3. The CDR3, as DNA: TGCGCCAGCAGCCAAGAGACAGGGAACACTGAAGCTTTCTTT. It specifies CASSQETGNTEAFF. V usage is TRBV4-1 and J usage is TRBJ1-1, with a tentative D call TRBD1 (6 bases). V lost 0 bases, J lost 1 base, and 6 bases lay in between. Germline CDR1 MGHRA, CDR2 YSYEKL. This CDR3 has 14 amino acids.

This chain uses TRBV9 with TRBJ2-2; no firm D call. CDR3 length equals 17 residues. Germline lookup yields CDR1 SGDLS and CDR2 YYNGEE. Trimming removed 0 bases at V and 1 base at J, with 13 bases between. In DNA form, the CDR3 reads TGTGCCAGCAGCGTAGCAGAGCTGAGATTGAACACCGGGGAGCTGTTTTTT. Translated, it gives CASSVAELRLNTGELFF.

The genes are TRBV2 and TRBJ1-1; tentative D call: TRBD1 (6 bases). Germline V gene lookup returns CDR1 SNHLY and CDR2 FYNNEI. CDR3 length equals 14 residues. V gave up 6 bases and J gave up 0 bases, with 11 bases separating them. The chain's CDR3 is CASRDSFVNTEAFF. DNA of the CDR3: TGTGCCAGCAGGGACAGCTTCGTGAACACTGAAGCTTTCTTT.

The chain couples TRBV15 to TRBJ2-7; weak D call: TRBD2 (5 bases). Germline V CDR1 and CDR2: LNHNV, YYDKDF (reference sequence). Deletions cut 8 bases from V and 5 bases from J, with 13 bases between. CDR3 length: 12 residues. The CDR3 DNA reads as TGTGCCACCGCTCCGGGGTCCAACGAGCAGTACTTC. This codes for CATAPGSNEQYF.

V usage is TRBV6-5 and J usage is TRBJ2-5; 7 positions agree with TRBD2. CDR3 size: 14 residues. Germline lookup yields CDR1 MNHEY and CDR2 SVGAGI. The ends lost 4 bases at V and 3 bases at J; junction bases unmatched: 5. CDR3 region: CASSFTGTKETQYF. For the CDR3, the DNA is TGTGCCAGCAGTTTCACCGGGACTAAAGAGACCCAGTACTTC.